This T cell receptor (beta chain) was identified in a study of technical replicates of blood from a few donors. Profiled with immunoSEQ multiplex PCR; TCRdb holds only in-frame clones, not every one. This table holds tens of thousands of clones, about 89% found once. The CDR3 sequence is 15 residues long. Trimming took 6 bases from V and 5 from J; bases not matched to a gene: 8. Germline CDR1 and CDR2: SGHTA and FQGTGA. The specimen was PBMCs. This receptor was identified in a human donor in good health. Some clones in this sample may be carry-over from other donors' samples. This sequence joins TRBV7-3 and TRBJ2-3; 10 bases match TRBD2. CDR3 region: CASSRSGGAGDTQYF. In DNA form, the CDR3 reads TGTGCCAGCAGTCGAAGCGGGGGGGCTGGAGATACGCAGTATTTT.